This TCR beta chain was obtained from a study of molecular identifiers for immune sequencing clone quantification. Across the study: In replicates, RNA from roughly 20,000 or 100,000 naive CD8 cells was split five ways, four sequenced. Overall study findings and caveats: Clones above 20 RNA copies contained over 97% of effector molecules but under 1% of naive ones. Shared barcodes on identical TCR molecules could underestimate the sizes of highly expanded clones.

This clonotype occurred many times. What it recognizes is unknown. Germline-derived CDR1 and CDR2 are SGHDN and FVKESK. The CDR3 covers 15 residues. The V gene lost 4 bases and the J gene lost 0 bases, with 12 bases spanning the gap. It was from 20,000 to 1,000,000 sorted cells, with 10%, 30% or 50% RNA, that naive CD8 libraries came. Each CDR3 protein is one row after TCRdb ran MiXCR on the PCR reads. The table lists about 630,000 distinct CDR3 sequences, about 25% of them singletons. The receptor's source is a human donor in good health. Some libraries in this study had Jurkat cell RNA spiked in. The J gene is TRBJ1-1, the V gene TRBV14; D call uncertain. Sequenced material: naive CD8+ T cells from blood, with Jurkat cell RNA spiked in. The subset: FACS-sorted CD8+CD4-CCR7+CD45RA+ naive T cells. CDR3: CASSPWTSLNTEAFF. The CDR3 DNA is TGTGCCAGCAGCCCTTGGACCTCCTTGAACACTGAAGCTTTCTTT.